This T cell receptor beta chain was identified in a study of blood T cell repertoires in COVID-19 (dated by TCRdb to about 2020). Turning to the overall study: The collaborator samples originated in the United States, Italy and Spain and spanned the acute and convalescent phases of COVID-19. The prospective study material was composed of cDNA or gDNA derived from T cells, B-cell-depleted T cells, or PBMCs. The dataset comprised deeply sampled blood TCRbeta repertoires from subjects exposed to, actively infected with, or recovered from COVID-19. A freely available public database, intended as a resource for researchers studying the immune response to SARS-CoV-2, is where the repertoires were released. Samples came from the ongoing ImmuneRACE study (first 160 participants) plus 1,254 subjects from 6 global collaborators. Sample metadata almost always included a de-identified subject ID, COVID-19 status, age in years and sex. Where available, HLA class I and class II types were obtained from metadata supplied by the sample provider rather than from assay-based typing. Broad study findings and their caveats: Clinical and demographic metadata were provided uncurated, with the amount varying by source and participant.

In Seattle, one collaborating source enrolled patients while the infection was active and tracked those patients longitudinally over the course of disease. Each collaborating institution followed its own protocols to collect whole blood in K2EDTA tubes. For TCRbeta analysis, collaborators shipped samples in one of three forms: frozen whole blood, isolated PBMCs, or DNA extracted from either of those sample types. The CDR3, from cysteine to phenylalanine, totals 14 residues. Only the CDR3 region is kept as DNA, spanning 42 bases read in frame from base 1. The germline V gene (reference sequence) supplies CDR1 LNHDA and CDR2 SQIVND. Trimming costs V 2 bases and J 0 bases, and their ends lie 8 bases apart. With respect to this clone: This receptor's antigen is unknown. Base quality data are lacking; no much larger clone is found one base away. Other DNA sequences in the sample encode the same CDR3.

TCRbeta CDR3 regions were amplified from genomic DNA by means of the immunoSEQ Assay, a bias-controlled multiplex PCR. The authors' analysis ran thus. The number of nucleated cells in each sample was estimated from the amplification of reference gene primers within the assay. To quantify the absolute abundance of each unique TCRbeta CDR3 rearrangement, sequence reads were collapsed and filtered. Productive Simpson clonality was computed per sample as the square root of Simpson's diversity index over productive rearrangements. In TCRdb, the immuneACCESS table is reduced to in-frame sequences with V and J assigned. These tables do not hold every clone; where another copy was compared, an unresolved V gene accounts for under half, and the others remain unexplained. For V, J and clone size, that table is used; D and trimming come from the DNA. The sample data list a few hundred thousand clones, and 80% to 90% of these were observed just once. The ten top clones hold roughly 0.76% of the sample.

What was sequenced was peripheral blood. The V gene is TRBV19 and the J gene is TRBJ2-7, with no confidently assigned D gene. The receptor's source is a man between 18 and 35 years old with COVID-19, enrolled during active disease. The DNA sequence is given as TGTGCCAGTAGTATACAGAGGAGCTCCTACGAGCAGTACTTC. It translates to CASSIQRSSYEQYF.